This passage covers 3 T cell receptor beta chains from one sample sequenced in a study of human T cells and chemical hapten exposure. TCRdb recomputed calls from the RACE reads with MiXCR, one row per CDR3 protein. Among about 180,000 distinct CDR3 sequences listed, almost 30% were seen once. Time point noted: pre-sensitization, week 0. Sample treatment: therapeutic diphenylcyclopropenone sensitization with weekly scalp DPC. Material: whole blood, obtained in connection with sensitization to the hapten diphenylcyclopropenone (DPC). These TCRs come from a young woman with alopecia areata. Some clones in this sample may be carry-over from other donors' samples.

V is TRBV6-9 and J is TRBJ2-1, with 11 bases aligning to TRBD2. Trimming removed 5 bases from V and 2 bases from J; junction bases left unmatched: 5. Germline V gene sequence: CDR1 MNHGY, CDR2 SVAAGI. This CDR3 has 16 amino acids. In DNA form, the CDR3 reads TGTGCCAGCAGTAGGACTAGCGGGCCGCCCTACAATGAGCAGTTCTTC. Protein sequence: CASSRTSGPPYNEQFF.

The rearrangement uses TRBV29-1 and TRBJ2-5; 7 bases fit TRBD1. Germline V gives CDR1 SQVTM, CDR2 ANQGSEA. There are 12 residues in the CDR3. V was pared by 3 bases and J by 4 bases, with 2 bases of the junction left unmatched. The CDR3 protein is CSVERDRETQYF. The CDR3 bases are TGCAGCGTTGAGAGGGACAGAGAGACCCAGTACTTC.

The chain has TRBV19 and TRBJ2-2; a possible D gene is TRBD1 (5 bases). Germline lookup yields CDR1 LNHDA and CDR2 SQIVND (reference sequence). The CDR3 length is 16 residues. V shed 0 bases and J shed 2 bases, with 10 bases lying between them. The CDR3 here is CASSIDPRANTGELFF. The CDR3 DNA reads TGTGCCAGTAGTATAGATCCCAGGGCCAACACCGGGGAGCTGTTTTTT.